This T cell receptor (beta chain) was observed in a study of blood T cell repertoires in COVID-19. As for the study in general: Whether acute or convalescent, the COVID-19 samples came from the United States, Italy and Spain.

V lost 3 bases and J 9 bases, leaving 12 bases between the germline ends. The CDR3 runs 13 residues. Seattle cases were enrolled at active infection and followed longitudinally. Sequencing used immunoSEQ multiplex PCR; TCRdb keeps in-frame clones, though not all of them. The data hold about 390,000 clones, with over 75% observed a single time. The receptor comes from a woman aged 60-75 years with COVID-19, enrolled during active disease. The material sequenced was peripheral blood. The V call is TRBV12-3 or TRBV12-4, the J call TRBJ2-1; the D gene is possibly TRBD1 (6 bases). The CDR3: CASSFDPQGEQFF. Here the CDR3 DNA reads TGTGCCAGCAGTTTCGACCCACAGGGTGAGCAGTTCTTC.